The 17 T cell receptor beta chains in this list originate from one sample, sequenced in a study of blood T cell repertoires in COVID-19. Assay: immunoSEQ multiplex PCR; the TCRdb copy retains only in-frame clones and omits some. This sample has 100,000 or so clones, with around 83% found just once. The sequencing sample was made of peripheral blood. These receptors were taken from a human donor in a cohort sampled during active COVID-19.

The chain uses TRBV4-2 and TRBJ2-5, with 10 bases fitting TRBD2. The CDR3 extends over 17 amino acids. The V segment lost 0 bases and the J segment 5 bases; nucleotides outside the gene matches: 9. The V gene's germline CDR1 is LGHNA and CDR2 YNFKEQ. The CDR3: CASSQDGSGGSMETQYF. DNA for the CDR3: TGTGCCAGCAGCCAAGATGGTAGCGGGGGGTCAATGGAGACCCAGTACTTC.

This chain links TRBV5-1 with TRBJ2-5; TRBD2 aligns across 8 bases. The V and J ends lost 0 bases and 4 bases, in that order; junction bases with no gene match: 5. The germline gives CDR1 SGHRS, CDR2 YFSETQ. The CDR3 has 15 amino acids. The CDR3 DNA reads TGCGCCAGCAGCTTGGGAACGGCGGGAGGAGAGACCCAGTACTTC. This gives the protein CASSLGTAGGETQYF.

The CDR3 DNA follows: TGTGCCTGGAGCACCGGGACAGACTACGAGCAGTACTTC. Amino acid sequence: CAWSTGTDYEQYF. The chain joins TRBV30 to TRBJ2-7; 7 positions agree with TRBD1. The germline CDR1 and CDR2 sequences are GTSNPN and SVGIG (reference sequence). The CDR3 totals 13 residues. Trimming cost V 3 bases and J 3 bases; bases outside gene matches: 5. Full variable domain (remainder filled in from reference TRBV30 and TRBJ2-7): SQTIHQWPATLVQPVGSPLSLECTVEGTSNPNLYWYRQAAGRGLQLLFYSVGIGQISSEVPQNLSASRPQDRQFILSSKKLLLSDSGFYLCAWSTGTDYEQYFGPGTRLTVT.

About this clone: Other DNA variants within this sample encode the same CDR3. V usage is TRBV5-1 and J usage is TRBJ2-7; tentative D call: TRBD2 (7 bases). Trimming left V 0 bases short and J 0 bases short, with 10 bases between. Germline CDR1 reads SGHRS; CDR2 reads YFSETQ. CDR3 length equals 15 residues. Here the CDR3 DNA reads TGCGCCAGCAGCTTGGTCGGGGGGCCCTCCTACGAGCAGTACTTC. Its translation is CASSLVGGPSYEQYF.

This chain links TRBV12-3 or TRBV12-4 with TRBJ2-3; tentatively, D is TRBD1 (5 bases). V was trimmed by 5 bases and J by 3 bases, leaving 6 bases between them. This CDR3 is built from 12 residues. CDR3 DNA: TGTGCCAGCAGTCGACAGACAGATACGCAGTATTTT. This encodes CASSRQTDTQYF.

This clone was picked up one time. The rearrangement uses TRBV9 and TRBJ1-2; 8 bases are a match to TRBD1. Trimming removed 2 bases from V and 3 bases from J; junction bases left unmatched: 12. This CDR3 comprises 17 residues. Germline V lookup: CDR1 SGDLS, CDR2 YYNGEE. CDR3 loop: CASSVAFTGGSYYGYTF. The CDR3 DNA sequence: TGTGCCAGCAGCGTGGCCTTCACAGGGGGGTCCTACTATGGCTACACCTTC.

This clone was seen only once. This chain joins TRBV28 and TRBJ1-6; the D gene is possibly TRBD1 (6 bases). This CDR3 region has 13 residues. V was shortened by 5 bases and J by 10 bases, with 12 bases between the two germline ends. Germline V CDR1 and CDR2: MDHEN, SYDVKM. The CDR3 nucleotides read TGTGCCAGCAGTGGATCAGGGGACTCACCCCTCCACTTT. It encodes CASSGSGDSPLHF.

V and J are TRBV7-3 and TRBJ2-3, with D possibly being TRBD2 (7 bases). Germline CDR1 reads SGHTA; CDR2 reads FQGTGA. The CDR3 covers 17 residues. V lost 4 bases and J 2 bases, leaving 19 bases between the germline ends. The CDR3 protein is CASSSRGRGPLTDTQYF. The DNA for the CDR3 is TGTGCCAGCAGCTCCCGGGGGCGGGGGCCTCTCACAGATACGCAGTATTTT. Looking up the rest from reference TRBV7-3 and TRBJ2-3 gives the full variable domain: GAGVSQTPSNKVTEKGKYVELRCDPISGHTALYWYRQSLGQGPEFLIYFQGTGAADDSGLPNDRFFAVRPEGSVSTLKIQRTERGDSAVYLCASSSRGRGPLTDTQYFGPGTRLTVL.

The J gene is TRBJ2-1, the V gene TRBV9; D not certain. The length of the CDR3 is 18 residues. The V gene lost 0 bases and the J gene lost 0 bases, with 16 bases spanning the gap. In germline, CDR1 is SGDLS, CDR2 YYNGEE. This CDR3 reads CASSVGGLGVNSYNEQFF. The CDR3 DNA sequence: TGTGCCAGCAGCGTAGGTGGGTTGGGCGTTAACTCCTACAATGAGCAGTTCTTC. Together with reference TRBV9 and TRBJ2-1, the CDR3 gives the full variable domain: DSGVTQTPKHLITATGQRVTLRCSPRSGDLSVYWYQQSLDQGLQFLIQYYNGEERAKGNILERFSAQQFPDLHSELNLSSLELGDSALYFCASSVGGLGVNSYNEQFFGPGTRLTVL.

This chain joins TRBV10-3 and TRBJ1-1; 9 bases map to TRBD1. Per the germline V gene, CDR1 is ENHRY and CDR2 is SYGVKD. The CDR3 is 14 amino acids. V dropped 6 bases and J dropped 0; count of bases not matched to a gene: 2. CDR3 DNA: TGTGCCATCAGAGACAGGGGGTTGAACACTGAAGCTTTCTTT. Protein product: CAIRDRGLNTEAFF.

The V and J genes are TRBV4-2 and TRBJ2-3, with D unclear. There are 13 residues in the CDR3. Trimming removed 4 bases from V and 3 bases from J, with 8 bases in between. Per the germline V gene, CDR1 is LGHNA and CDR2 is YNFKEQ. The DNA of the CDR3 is TGTGCCAGCAGCCCTCGGTTAACAGATACGCAGTATTTT. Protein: CASSPRLTDTQYF.

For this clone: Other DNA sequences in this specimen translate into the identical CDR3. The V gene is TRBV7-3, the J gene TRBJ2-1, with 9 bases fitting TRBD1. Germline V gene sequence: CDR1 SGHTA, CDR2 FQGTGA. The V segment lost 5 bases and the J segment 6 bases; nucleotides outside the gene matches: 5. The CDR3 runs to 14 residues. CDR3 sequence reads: CASSPGQGSNEQFF. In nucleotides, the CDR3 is TGTGCCAGCAGCCCGGGACAGGGAAGCAATGAGCAGTTCTTC.

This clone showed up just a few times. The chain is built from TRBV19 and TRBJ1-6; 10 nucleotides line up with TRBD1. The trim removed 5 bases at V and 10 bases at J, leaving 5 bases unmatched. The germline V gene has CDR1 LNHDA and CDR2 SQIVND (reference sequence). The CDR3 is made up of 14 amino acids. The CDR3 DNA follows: TGTGCCAGTAGTCTCGGGACAGGGGACTCACCCCTCCACTTT. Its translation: CASSLGTGDSPLHF. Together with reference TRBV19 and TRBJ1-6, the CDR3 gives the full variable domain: DGGITQSPKYLFRKEGQNVTLSCEQNLNHDAMYWYRQDPGQGLRLIYYSQIVNDFQKGDIAEGYSVSREKKESFPLTVTSAQKNPTAFYLCASSLGTGDSPLHFGNGTRLTVT.

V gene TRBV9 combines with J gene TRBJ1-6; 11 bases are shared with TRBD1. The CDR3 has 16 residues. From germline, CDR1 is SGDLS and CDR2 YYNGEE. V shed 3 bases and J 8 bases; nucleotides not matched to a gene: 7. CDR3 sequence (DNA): TGTGCCAGCAGCGCTTGGACAGGGGGCGCCTATTCACCCCTCCACTTT. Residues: CASSAWTGGAYSPLHF.

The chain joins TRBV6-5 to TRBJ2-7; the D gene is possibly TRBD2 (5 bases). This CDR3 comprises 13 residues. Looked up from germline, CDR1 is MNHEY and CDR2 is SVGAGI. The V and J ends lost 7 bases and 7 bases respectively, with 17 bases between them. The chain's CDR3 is CASTPEGRPEQYF. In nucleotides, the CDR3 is TGTGCCAGCACTCCCGAGGGCAGACCTGAGCAGTACTTC.

CDR3 sequence (DNA): TGTGCCAGCTCACCAGGGAGCGGCTACACCTTC. This sequence encodes CASSPGSGYTF. This chain links TRBV18 with TRBJ1-2; D unresolved. V lost 2 bases to trimming and J lost 8 bases, with 6 bases between them. Per the germline V gene, CDR1 is KGHSH and CDR2 is LQKENI. CDR3 length equals 11 residues.

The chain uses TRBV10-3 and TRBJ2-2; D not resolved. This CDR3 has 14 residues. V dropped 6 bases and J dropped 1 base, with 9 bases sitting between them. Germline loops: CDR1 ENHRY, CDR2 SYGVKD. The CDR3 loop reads CAIRQGGNTGELFF. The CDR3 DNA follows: TGTGCCATCAGGCAAGGCGGGAACACCGGGGAGCTGTTTTTT.